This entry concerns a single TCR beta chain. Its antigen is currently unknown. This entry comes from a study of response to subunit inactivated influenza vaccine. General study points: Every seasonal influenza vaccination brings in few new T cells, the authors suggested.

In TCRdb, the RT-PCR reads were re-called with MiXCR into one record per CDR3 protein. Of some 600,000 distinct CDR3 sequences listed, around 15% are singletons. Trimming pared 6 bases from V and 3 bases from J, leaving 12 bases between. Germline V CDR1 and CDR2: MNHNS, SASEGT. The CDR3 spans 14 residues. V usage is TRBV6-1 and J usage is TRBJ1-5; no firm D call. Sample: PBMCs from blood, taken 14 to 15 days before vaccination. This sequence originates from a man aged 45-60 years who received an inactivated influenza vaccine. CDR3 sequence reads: CASRRPGNNQPQHF. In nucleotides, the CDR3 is TGTGCCAGCAGACGGCCGGGGAACAATCAGCCCCAGCATTTT.